These T cell receptor beta chains were read from a single sample in a study of shared clonotypes between healthy human individuals. The data were produced by immunoSEQ multiplex PCR, yet TCRdb's version contains in-frame clones alone and is incomplete. The sample shows over 2,000,000 clones, about 94% of them seen only once. The sequencing sample was made of naive CD8+ T cells from PBMCs. These receptors were obtained from a man younger than 35 in good health. Some clones in this sample may be carry-over from other donors' samples. Both conserved end residues are trimmed from each CDR3.

CDR3 length,V gene,J gene,CDR3 protein
13,TRBV2,TRBJ2-6,ASSDRFAGANVLT
10,TRBV2,TRBJ2-1,ASSEVGNEQF
13,TRBV11-2,TRBJ2-7,ASSLSHGSSYEQY
11,TRBV28,TRBJ2-5,ASRLRGFETQY
13,TRBV29-1,TRBJ1-2,SVEDGTDTNYGYT
16,TRBV28,TRBJ1-1,ASSLSRARVSLFPEAF
12,TRBV7-8,TRBJ2-7,ASSKGDRSYEQY
13,TRBV30,TRBJ2-7,AWSAASGQFYEQY
16,TRBV7-9,TRBJ2-1,ASSLEGAGGPSYNEQF
11,TRBV19,TRBJ1-2,ASISMPGYGYT
13,TRBV7-2,TRBJ1-5,ASSNTGGGYQPQH
11,TRBV7-9,TRBJ2-2,ASSLERTGELF
14,TRBV6-1,TRBJ2-6,ASSEWTAPGANVLT
13,TRBV28,TRBJ1-2,ASSPRGRVNYGYT
10,TRBV29-1,TRBJ1-2,SVVPEADGYT
13,TRBV9,TRBJ1-5,ASSVGLLSNQPQH
12,TRBV6-6,TRBJ1-1,ASTPIGPPSEAF
16,TRBV13,TRBJ1-2,ASSQSDRERGLIYGYT
14,TRBV28,TRBJ2-7,ASSSGTRGLNYEQY
13,TRBV19,TRBJ1-4,ASSIRDRGFEKLF
11,TRBV27,TRBJ1-2,ASSVGGGDGYT
11,TRBV7-3,TRBJ2-1,ASSLGRYNEQF
13,TRBV21-1,TRBJ2-7,ASDQTGTGIDEQY
12,TRBV15,TRBJ2-7,ATQGLFFPYEQY
13,TRBV14,TRBJ2-7,ASSPQQGLDYEQY
14,TRBV5-1,TRBJ2-2,ASSHSGTSNTGELF
11,TRBV11-2,TRBJ1-5,ASSWTLAAPQH
11,TRBV27,TRBJ2-7,ASKDRGPYEQY
14,TRBV7-9,TRBJ1-2,ASTPTGSGGGYGYT